The 29 T cell receptor beta chains in this list originate from one sample, sequenced in a study of shared clonotypes between healthy human individuals. Clones were read by immunoSEQ multiplex PCR, and TCRdb kept only the in-frame ones, dropping some. The sample includes around 700,000 clones, around 78% of them seen just once. The specimen sequenced was memory CD4+ T cells sorted from blood. This sample's subset: CD45RA-negative fraction. The receptors were sampled from a woman between 25 and 40 years old in good health.

This clone was observed a few times. The CDR3 loop is CASSLMASGTYEQYF. DNA of the CDR3: TGCGCCAGCAGCTTGATGGCTAGCGGGACCTACGAGCAGTACTTC. The chain has TRBV5-1 and TRBJ2-7; 9 bases agree with TRBD2. J was trimmed by 2 bases and V by 1 base; bases with no gene match: 4. CDR1 is SGHRS, CDR2 YFSETQ, per germline. The CDR3 is 15 residues long.

The CDR3 nucleotides are TGCGCCAGCAGCCCCTCTGGAAACACCATATATTTT. Translation: CASSPSGNTIYF. The V gene is TRBV5-1, the J gene TRBJ1-3; the D is unclear. Germline values: CDR1 SGHRS, CDR2 YFSETQ. This CDR3 contains 12 residues. Deletions cut 4 bases from V and 0 bases from J, with 2 bases between.

The rearrangement joins TRBV11-2 to TRBJ2-5; D unclear. The germline V and J ends were trimmed by 1 base and 3 bases, with 3 bases remaining between them. CDR1 is SGHAT and CDR2 is FQNNGV in the germline V gene. The CDR3 loop spans 12 amino acids. For the CDR3, the DNA is TGTGCCAGCAGCTTAGTCGAAGAGACCCAGTACTTC. Translation: CASSLVEETQYF.

The chain joins TRBV28 to TRBJ2-2; D ambiguous. CDR3 length: 12 residues. V shed 7 bases and J shed 4 bases, with 7 bases lying between them. Germline CDR1 MDHEN, CDR2 SYDVKM. DNA for the CDR3: TGTGCCAGCACCTGGTCCACCGGGGAGCTGTTTTTT. This sequence encodes CASTWSTGELFF.

This chain joins TRBV5-4 and TRBJ2-3; no reliable D call. This CDR3 region has 15 residues. Germline CDR1 reads SGHNT; CDR2 reads YYREEE (reference sequence). Trimming pared 0 bases from V and 0 bases from J, leaving 8 bases between. The chain's CDR3 is CASSLGPQSTDTQYF. CDR3 coding DNA: TGTGCCAGCAGCTTGGGGCCCCAAAGCACAGATACGCAGTATTTT. Using reference TRBV5-4 and TRBJ2-3 for the parts outside the CDR3, the full variable domain is ETGVTQSPTHLIKTRGQQVTLRCSSQSGHNTVSWYQQALGQGPQFIFQYYREEENGRGNFPPRFSGLQFPNYSSELNVNALELDDSALYLCASSLGPQSTDTQYFGPGTRLTVL.

The rearrangement uses TRBV5-6 and TRBJ1-2; unclear D gene. Germline loops: CDR1 SGHDT, CDR2 YYEEEE. Deletions cut 4 bases from V and 5 bases from J, with 12 bases between. The CDR3 runs to 13 residues. DNA for the CDR3: TGTGCCAGCAGCCCCGGGATTGCGTATGGCTACACCTTC. Translating gives CASSPGIAYGYTF.

This chain uses TRBV27 with TRBJ2-1; 9 nucleotides match TRBD1. Unmatched junction bases numbered 9, after V lost 11 bases and J lost 7 bases. CDR3 length: 13 amino acids. From germline, CDR1 is MNHEY and CDR2 SMNVEV (reference sequence). The CDR3 nucleotides read TGTGCCGGCCGTAGGACAGGGGAGAATGAGCAGTTCTTC. Amino acids: CAGRRTGENEQFF.

This clone was seen a single time. The genes are TRBV7-8 and TRBJ2-4; D might be TRBD2 (6 bases). The CDR3 is made up of 13 amino acids. Per the germline V gene, CDR1 is SGHVS and CDR2 is FQNEAQ. V was trimmed by 1 base and J by 8 bases, leaving 9 bases between them. The CDR3 nucleotides read TGTGCCAGCAGCTTAGGGGGGGAACACATTCAGTACTTC. Translated: CASSLGGEHIQYF.

This chain joins TRBV4-1 and TRBJ2-5, with D perhaps matching TRBD2 (6 bases). The CDR3 contains 16 residues. Per the germline V gene, CDR1 is MGHRA and CDR2 is YSYEKL. Trimming took off 1 base at V and 3 bases at J, with 15 bases between the two ends. CDR3 bases: TGCGCCAGCAGCCAAGGCTCTAGCGTTTTAAAAGAGACCCAGTACTTC. Residues: CASSQGSSVLKETQYF.

The chain links TRBV28 to TRBJ1-2; D is undetermined. Trimming removed 8 bases from V and 3 bases from J, with 13 bases in between. Germline loops: CDR1 MDHEN, CDR2 SYDVKM. The CDR3 has 13 amino acids. The CDR3 is CASAVHGHYGYTF. The CDR3 DNA is TGTGCCAGCGCGGTACACGGGCACTATGGCTACACCTTC.

The chain is built from TRBV7-9 and TRBJ1-2; D is unclear. Germline lookup yields CDR1 SEHNR and CDR2 FQNEAQ (reference sequence). This CDR3 region has 15 residues. V lost 2 bases to trimming and J lost 4 bases, with 14 bases between them. The CDR3 is CASSLIHVGTYGYTF. The CDR3 nucleotides are TGTGCCAGCAGCTTAATTCACGTGGGAACCTATGGCTACACCTTC.

This clone was found many times. Here the CDR3 DNA reads TGTGCCAGCAGACCCCCGACAAAGGCGAGAGAGACCCAGTACTTC. This translates into CASRPPTKARETQYF. The chain carries TRBV28 and TRBJ2-5; D gene unclear. Germline V gives CDR1 MDHEN, CDR2 SYDVKM. The CDR3 spans 15 residues. The V end lost 6 bases, the J end lost 4 bases, and 18 bases lay between the germline ends.

This chain connects TRBV28 to TRBJ2-7; no reliable D call. This CDR3 spans 11 amino acids. V gave up 7 bases and J gave up 2 bases, with 6 bases separating them. The germline V gene encodes CDR1 MDHEN and CDR2 SYDVKM. This CDR3 is CASISAYEQYF. CDR3 DNA sequence: TGTGCCAGCATATCGGCCTACGAGCAGTACTTC.

V and J are TRBV30 and TRBJ2-1; D remains unclear. V was trimmed by 2 bases and J by 4 bases, leaving 6 bases between them. This CDR3 spans 12 amino acids. Germline CDR1 and CDR2: GTSNPN and SVGIG (reference sequence). The CDR3 sequence: CAWSKGYNEQFF. The CDR3 DNA reads TGTGCCTGGAGTAAAGGATACAATGAGCAGTTCTTC.

The chain combines TRBV12-2 with TRBJ1-4. TRBV12-2 is tagged as a pseudogene. The CDR3 runs to 20 residues. DNA for the CDR3: TGTGCAAGTCGCTCAGTTCATCTATCCCGGACCGTTGCAACTAATGAAAAACTGTTTTTT. It codes for CASRSVHLSRTVATNEKLFF.

The J gene is TRBJ2-3, the V gene TRBV2, with D perhaps matching TRBD1 or TRBD2 (7 bases each). Germline values: CDR1 SNHLY, CDR2 FYNNEI. V dropped 6 bases and J dropped 6 bases, with 16 bases sitting between them. The CDR3 loop spans 14 amino acids. DNA of the CDR3: TGTGCCAGCAGGCGCAGGGGGGGAGCGGATACGCAGTATTTT. Translated, it gives CASRRRGGADTQYF.

The rearrangement uses TRBV6-4 and TRBJ1-1; no clear D. Deletions cut 4 bases from V and 4 bases from J, with 13 bases between. There are 14 residues in the CDR3. Germline values: CDR1 MRHNA, CDR2 SNTAGT. Written as DNA, the CDR3 is TGTGCCAGCAGTGGAACTGCCTCGGTCACTGAAGCTTTCTTT. This gives the protein CASSGTASVTEAFF.

The V call is TRBV2, the J call TRBJ2-4, with 8 nucleotides matching TRBD1. V trimming: 6 bases; J trimming: 5 bases; junction bases outside the gene matches: 9. The CDR3 is 15 residues long. The germline gives CDR1 SNHLY, CDR2 FYNNEI. The chain's CDR3 is CASSRVGQGENIQYF. CDR3 DNA sequence: TGTGCCAGCAGCCGAGTCGGACAGGGCGAAAACATTCAGTACTTC.

The genes are TRBV27 and TRBJ2-7; TRBD2 matches at 12 bases. The CDR3 is 16 residues long. The germline V gene encodes CDR1 MNHEY and CDR2 SMNVEV (reference sequence). With V trimmed by 5 bases and J by 0 bases, 5 bases remained unmatched. The CDR3 DNA sequence: TGTGCCAGCAGTCCACGGACTAGCGGGGCCTCCTACGAGCAGTACTTC. It encodes CASSPRTSGASYEQYF.

A few counts support this clone. The V call is TRBV5-4, the J call TRBJ2-2; 10 bases agree with TRBD2. The CDR3 has 15 residues. Losses at the gene ends were 5 bases for V and 4 bases for J; bases not matched to a gene: 5. Germline CDR1 SGHNT, CDR2 YYREEE (reference sequence). The CDR3, as DNA: TGTGCCAGCAGACTTCAGCGGGAGGGCACCGGGGAGCTGTTTTTT. This codes for CASRLQREGTGELFF.

The rearrangement links TRBV11-3 to TRBJ2-7; TRBD1 matches at 11 bases. The CDR3 runs 15 residues. CDR1 SGHNT and CDR2 YENEEA come from the germline V gene. The junction had 6 bases not matched to a gene; V was cut back by 5 bases and J by 3 bases. This CDR3 is CASSASGTGGYEQYF. The CDR3 DNA follows: TGTGCCAGCAGCGCTTCCGGGACAGGGGGCTACGAGCAGTACTTC.

J is TRBJ2-2 and V is TRBV11-2; weak D call: TRBD2 (6 bases). With 9 bases removed from V and 4 bases from J, the gap between germline ends came to 15 bases. From germline, CDR1 is SGHAT and CDR2 FQNNGV. CDR3 size: 14 residues. The CDR3, as DNA: TGTGCCAGTCGGGACTGGGTGGGCACCGGGGAGCTGTTTTTT. Translated: CASRDWVGTGELFF.

This clone was counted a few times. The chain carries TRBV2 and TRBJ2-5; 8 nucleotides line up with TRBD1. Germline V gene data show CDR1 as SNHLY and CDR2 as FYNNEI. This CDR3 spans 13 amino acids. V lost 5 bases to trimming and J lost 4 bases; unmatched junction nucleotides: 3. The CDR3 DNA sequence: TGTGCCAGCAGTCCAGACAGGGGAGAGACCCAGTACTTC. It translates to CASSPDRGETQYF.

This sequence joins TRBV5-4 and TRBJ2-6; D may be TRBD1 (7 bases). This CDR3 is built from 18 residues. CDR1 is SGHNT, CDR2 YYREEE, per germline (reference sequence). V was pared by 7 bases and J by 1 base, with 21 bases between. The CDR3 is CASGGWAGDRSGANVLTF. CDR3 bases: TGTGCCAGCGGGGGGTGGGCAGGGGACAGATCTGGGGCCAACGTCCTGACTTTC.

This chain links TRBV30 with TRBJ2-7; maybe TRBD1 (5 bases). There are 13 residues in the CDR3. Trimming left V 6 bases short and J 0 bases short, with 12 bases between. Germline CDR1 GTSNPN, CDR2 SVGIG (reference sequence). This CDR3 reads CACQGRVSYEQYF. Here the CDR3 DNA reads TGTGCCTGCCAGGGTAGGGTCTCCTACGAGCAGTACTTC.

This chain connects TRBV11-3 to TRBJ2-2; possibly TRBD2 for D (5 bases). Trimming left V 5 bases short and J 1 base short, with 8 bases between. Germline loops: CDR1 SGHNT, CDR2 YENEEA. CDR3 length: 14 amino acids. CDR3 in amino acids: CASSEGENTGELFF. The DNA for the CDR3 is TGTGCCAGCAGCGAGGGCGAGAACACCGGGGAGCTGTTTTTT.

The V gene is TRBV6-1, the J gene TRBJ2-1; TRBD2 matches at 10 bases. The CDR3 is made up of 14 amino acids. The V gene end was trimmed by 5 bases and the J gene end by 8 bases; junction bases not matched to a gene: 6. Germline-derived CDR1 and CDR2 are MNHNS and SASEGT. The CDR3 spells CASSPRLAGYEQFF. The CDR3 nucleotides read TGTGCCAGCAGTCCTCGACTAGCGGGTTATGAGCAGTTCTTC.

This clone showed up many times. The V gene is TRBV15, the J gene TRBJ2-7; no definite D call. Germline CDR1 reads LNHNV; CDR2 reads YYDKDF (reference sequence). Deletions cut 1 base from V and 2 bases from J, with 12 bases between. The CDR3 has 15 amino acids. The CDR3 here is CATSRVDTGPYEQYF. CDR3 bases: TGTGCCACCAGCAGAGTCGATACCGGTCCCTACGAGCAGTACTTC.

J is TRBJ1-1 and V is TRBV30, with D perhaps matching TRBD1 (6 bases). Germline-derived CDR1 and CDR2 are GTSNPN and SVGIG (reference sequence). The CDR3 length is 16 residues. V gave up 2 bases and J gave up 0 bases, with 16 bases separating them. The CDR3 spells CAWSPDLTGLNTEAFF. The CDR3 coding sequence is TGTGCCTGGAGTCCAGACCTGACAGGATTGAACACTGAAGCTTTCTTT. The whole variable domain, filled in from reference TRBV30 and TRBJ1-1, reads SQTIHQWPATLVQPVGSPLSLECTVEGTSNPNLYWYRQAAGRGLQLLFYSVGIGQISSEVPQNLSASRPQDRQFILSSKKLLLSDSGFYLCAWSPDLTGLNTEAFFGQGTRLTVV.